These T cell receptor beta chains were read from a single sample in a study of blood T cell repertoires in COVID-19. The method was immunoSEQ multiplex PCR; TCRdb's version includes in-frame clones alone and lacks a portion of them. The sample comprises a few hundred thousand clones, more than 75% of which are singletons, and approximately 2% rests with the top ten. The sample comprised PBMCs or T cells enriched from blood (not recorded which). These receptors all come from a woman aged 60-75 years in a cohort exposed to, infected with or recovered from COVID-19 (not recorded which). Both conserved end residues are part of each CDR3. A clone size is listed for some rows: how often the clone was seen (once, few, many), or a class if it is expanded.

NA,TRBV30,CAWSDRTAPGTF
NA,TRBV5-1,CASGPGRETQYF
NA,TRBV24-1,CATSEGSPRYEQYF
once,TRBV5-6,CASSLSQGKGNTIYF
NA,TRBV28,CASIAEGDEQFF
NA,TRBV7-2,CASSSQASYEQYF
NA,TRBV19,CASSMEAEYGYTF
NA,TRBV19,CASSNRGHSNTEAFF
NA,TRBV5-1,CASSLETGGAKNSPLHF
NA,TRBV6-1,CASSEKTQGPASPLHF
few,TRBV24-1,CATMGTGAYEQYF